These T cell receptor beta chains were read from a single sample in a study of CD8 T cells in ankylosing spondylitis. TCRdb used MiXCR to reprocess the 5' RACE reads, holding one entry per CDR3 protein. The data contain some 200,000 distinct CDR3 sequences, more than 10% of them singletons. Sequenced sample: blood, either unsorted or a sorted T cell fraction (not recorded which). Receptor source: a male donor with ankylosing spondylitis or in good health (not recorded which). Both conserved end residues are part of each CDR3. The order of the fields is V gene, clone size, J gene, D gene, CDR3 protein. A D gene is named only where the DNA matches it firmly. Clone size is given for some rows only: seen once, a few or many times, or a class if the clone is expanded.

TRBV15	.	TRBJ2-2	.	CATSAWQGADTGELFF
TRBV27	few	TRBJ1-2	.	CASSLKVNYGYTF
TRBV5-1	many	TRBJ2-5	.	CASSRGWASRETQYF
TRBV3-1	.	TRBJ2-7	.	CASSHFRDSVSYEQYF
TRBV14	.	TRBJ2-1	.	CASSQRSPGTHKFF
TRBV20-1	.	TRBJ1-1	TRBD1	CSAREPQGAEAFF
TRBV12-3/TRBV12-4	many	TRBJ1-1	.	CASRGEAEAFF
TRBV6-5	.	TRBJ2-7	TRBD1	CASSYGQGSGEQYF
TRBV20-1	.	TRBJ2-3	.	CSATGHYTDTQYF
TRBV5-1	.	TRBJ2-7	TRBD1	CASSGFGTVLGEQYF
TRBV5-4	.	TRBJ2-7	TRBD1	CASSLRPQGNDYEQYF
TRBV3-1	.	TRBJ2-7	.	CASSQAQPGLLYEQYF
TRBV4-1	few	TRBJ2-7	TRBD1	CASSPQQGVGYEQYF
TRBV2	.	TRBJ1-2	.	CAREVVGAAIYGYTF
TRBV5-1	many	TRBJ2-3	TRBD1	CASSLGGQATDTQYF
TRBV5-1	.	TRBJ2-2	TRBD1	CASSLGDRENTGELFF
TRBV9	few	TRBJ1-6	.	CASSVVLLHNTGYSPLHF
TRBV3-1	.	TRBJ2-2	TRBD2	CASSKWQTSGGYTGELFF
TRBV19	.	TRBJ2-1	.	CASSIGGYSSYNEQFF
TRBV20-1	.	TRBJ2-1	.	CSAPQRTPYNEQFF
TRBV7-9	many	TRBJ2-5	.	CASSLAVGETQYF
TRBV12-3/TRBV12-4	.	TRBJ1-4	.	CASSLGGGEKLFF
TRBV5-1	few	TRBJ1-1	TRBD1	CASSWRQGLNTEAFF
TRBV5-1	few	TRBJ2-3	.	CASSFTDRTTDTQYF
TRBV7-9	many	TRBJ2-5	TRBD1	CASSGWTGMDF
TRBV20-1	.	TRBJ2-1	.	CSAREGASPPYNEQFF
TRBV12-3/TRBV12-4	many	TRBJ1-1	.	CASSSDREAFF
TRBV29-1	few	TRBJ1-1	TRBD1	CSVTMTGFEAFF
TRBV11-2	.	TRBJ2-1	TRBD2	CASSSRTSGNEQFF
TRBV7-9	.	TRBJ2-3	.	CASSFPSGPKISDTQYF
TRBV3-1	few	TRBJ2-7	.	CASSHPSQGGTYEQYF